The clone carrying this T cell receptor beta chain has just a few counts. Its target is unknown. The data derive from a study of CD8 T cells in ankylosing spondylitis. General study results and limits: A motif in TCR beta, a set of fewer than ten highly homologous variants, appeared characteristic of ankylosing spondylitis blood.

MiXCR was run by TCRdb on the 5' RACE reads, yielding one entry per CDR3 protein. In the table there are about 800,000 distinct CDR3 sequences, approximately 12% of which are singletons. The TCR originated in a male donor with ankylosing spondylitis. The specimen sequenced was blood, either unsorted or a sorted T cell fraction (not recorded which).

The CDR3 reads CASTTGGFYGYTF. Written as DNA, the CDR3 is TGTGCCAGCACAACAGGGGGCTTCTATGGCTACACCTTC. V and J are TRBV2 and TRBJ1-2; 9 bases are shared with TRBD1. Germline V gives CDR1 SNHLY, CDR2 FYNNEI. With 7 bases clipped from V and 4 bases from J, the junction kept 4 bases outside the gene matches. The CDR3 loop spans 13 amino acids.